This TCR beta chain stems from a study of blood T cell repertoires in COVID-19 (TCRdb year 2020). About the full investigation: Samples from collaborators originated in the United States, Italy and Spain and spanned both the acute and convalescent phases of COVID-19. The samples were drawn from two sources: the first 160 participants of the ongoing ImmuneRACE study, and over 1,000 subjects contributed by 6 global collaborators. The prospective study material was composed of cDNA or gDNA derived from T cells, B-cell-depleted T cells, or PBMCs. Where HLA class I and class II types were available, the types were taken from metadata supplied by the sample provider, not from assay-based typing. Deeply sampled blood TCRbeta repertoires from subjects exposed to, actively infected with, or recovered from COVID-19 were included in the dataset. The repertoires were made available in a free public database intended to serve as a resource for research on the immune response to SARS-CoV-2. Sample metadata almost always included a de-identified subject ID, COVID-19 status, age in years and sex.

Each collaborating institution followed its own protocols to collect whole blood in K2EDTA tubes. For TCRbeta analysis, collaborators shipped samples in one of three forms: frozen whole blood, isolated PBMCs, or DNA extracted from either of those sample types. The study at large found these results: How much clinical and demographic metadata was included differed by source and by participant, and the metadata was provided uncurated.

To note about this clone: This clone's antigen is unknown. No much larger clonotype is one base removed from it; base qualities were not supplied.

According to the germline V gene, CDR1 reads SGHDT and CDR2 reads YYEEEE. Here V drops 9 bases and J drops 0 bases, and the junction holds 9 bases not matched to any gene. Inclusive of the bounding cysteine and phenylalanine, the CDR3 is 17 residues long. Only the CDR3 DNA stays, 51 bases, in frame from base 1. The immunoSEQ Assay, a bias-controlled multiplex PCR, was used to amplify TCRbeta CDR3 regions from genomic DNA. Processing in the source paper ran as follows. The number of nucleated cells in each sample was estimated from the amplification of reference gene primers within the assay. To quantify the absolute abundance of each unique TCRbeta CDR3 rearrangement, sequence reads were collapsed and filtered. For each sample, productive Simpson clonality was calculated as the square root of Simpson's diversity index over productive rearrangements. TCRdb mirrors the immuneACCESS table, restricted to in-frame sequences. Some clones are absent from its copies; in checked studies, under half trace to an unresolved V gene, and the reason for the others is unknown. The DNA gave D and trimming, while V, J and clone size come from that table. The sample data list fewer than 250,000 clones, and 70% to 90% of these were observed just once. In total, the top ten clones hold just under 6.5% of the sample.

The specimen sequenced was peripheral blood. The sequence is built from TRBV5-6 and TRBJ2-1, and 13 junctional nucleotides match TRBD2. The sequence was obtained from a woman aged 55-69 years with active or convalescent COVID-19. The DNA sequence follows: TGTGCCACCCGGACTAGCGGGGGCGCGAGCTCCTACAATGAGCAGTTCTTC. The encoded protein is CATRTSGGASSYNEQFF.